This T cell receptor beta chain stems from a study of blood T cell repertoires in COVID-19. Original analysis: Nucleated cell counts were estimated from reference gene primer amplification. Assay used: immunoSEQ multiplex PCR; TCRdb lists only in-frame clones, some missing. The V and J calls and clone size are taken from that table; D and trimming were inferred from the DNA. The sample lists approximately 220,000 clones, about 90% occurring once. Study members were between roughly 18 and 100 years old and lived in fewer than 30 US regions. Participants were placed into cohorts based on the clinical history they reported. Cohort 3 recovered donors had two negative PCRs, clearance, or symptom resolution. The trim removed 5 bases at V and 4 bases at J, leaving 10 bases unmatched. CDR3 length equals 15 residues. CDR1 and CDR2 (germline): MNHEY, SVGAGI.

This chain joins TRBV6-5 and TRBJ1-2, with 7 bases aligning to TRBD1. Sequencing was done on a sample of PBMCs or T cells enriched from blood (not recorded which). The receptor's source is a man younger than 45 who had recovered from COVID-19. DNA of the CDR3: TGTGCCAGCAGTCAACCTAAGACAGGGAGCTATGGCTACACCTTC. It translates to CASSQPKTGSYGYTF.